A selection of T cell receptor beta chains follows, all from one sample in a study of CD8+CD57+ T cells in acquired aplastic anemia. TCRdb redid the calling of the reads with MiXCR, one entry per CDR3 protein. The sample includes hundreds of thousands of distinct CDR3 sequences, around 60% seen only once; the top ten take 6.5% to 10%. The sequenced sample consisted of sorted CD4+, CD8+, or CD8+CD57+ T cells (not recorded which) from PBMCs. These receptors were collected from a human donor with severe aplastic anemia or a healthy control (not recorded which). The CDR3 runs from the conserved cysteine through the conserved F or W. A D gene is named only where the DNA matches it firmly. Size is stated for part of the rows, as once, few or many counts, or as a class when the clone is expanded.

j_call v_call clone_size d_call cdr3_nt cdr3_aa
TRBJ1-6 TRBV19 many . TGTGCCAGTAGTGTTGGACAATCACCCCTCCACTTT CASSVGQSPLHF
TRBJ1-5 TRBV29-1 . TRBD1 TGCAGCGTTGGACAGGGCGTAGATCAGCCCCAGCATTTT CSVGQGVDQPQHF
TRBJ1-1 TRBV29-1 . . TGCAGCGTTGATAGGTCAGGCCAGAGGAGCACTGAAGCTTTCTTT CSVDRSGQRSTEAFF
TRBJ2-7 TRBV7-2 many . TGTGCCAGCAGCTTAGCGGTGGGCCCCTACGAGCAGTACTTC CASSLAVGPYEQYF
TRBJ1-5 TRBV20-1 . . TGCAGTGCTAGTAGACGGGAAGATAGCAATCAGCCCCAGCATTTT CSASRREDSNQPQHF
TRBJ1-5 TRBV6-2/TRBV6-3 many TRBD1 TGTGCCAGCAGGGAGGGACAGGGCGCCAATCAGCCCCAGCATTTT CASREGQGANQPQHF
TRBJ1-3 TRBV19 many . TGTGCCAGTAGTGAGCGCACCCCGACTGGAAACACCATATATTTT CASSERTPTGNTIYF
TRBJ1-3 TRBV24-1 . . TGTGCCATCAGTACCTCGACAAGCTCTGGAAACACCATATATTTT CAISTSTSSGNTIYF
TRBJ2-3 TRBV9 . . TGTGCCAGCAGCGTAGCTACTTTGGGCACAGATACGCAGTATTTT CASSVATLGTDTQYF
TRBJ2-1 TRBV7-2 . TRBD2 TGTGCCAGCAGCTTTGGACTAGCGGGGGTCTACAATGAGCAGTTCTTC CASSFGLAGVYNEQFF
TRBJ1-4 TRBV27 . . TGTGCCAGCAGACCCTCGGACAGAATACTGTTTTTT CASRPSDRILFF
TRBJ2-5 TRBV7-2 . . TGTGCCAGCAGCTTGGTCACAACCCAAGAGACCCAGTACTTC CASSLVTTQETQYF
TRBJ2-6 TRBV2 . . TGTGCCAGCAGACTCTCAGCTGTGGTCGCCAACGTCCTGACTTTC CASRLSAVVANVLTF
TRBJ1-1 TRBV20-1 . . TGCAGTGCCCCAAAGGGACAGAACACTGAAGCTTTCTTT CSAPKGQNTEAFF
TRBJ2-2 TRBV20-1 . . TGCAGTGCTAGAGTCCCCGGGGAGCTGTTTTTT CSARVPGELFF
TRBJ1-1 TRBV7-3 . . TGTGCCAGCAGCTCCTGGGGGGGGGACACTGAAGCTTTCTTT CASSSWGGDTEAFF
TRBJ2-6 TRBV9 few . TGTGCCAGCAGCGTAGCTGGGGCCAACGTCCTGACTTTC CASSVAGANVLTF
TRBJ2-7 TRBV9 . . TGTGCCAGCAGCGTAGGGCGGGGTAGCTCCTACGAGCAGTACTTC CASSVGRGSSYEQYF
TRBJ2-1 TRBV29-1 . TRBD2 TGCAGCGTTGAGCGGGCTAGCGGGTACAATGAGCAGTTCTTC CSVERASGYNEQFF
TRBJ1-2 TRBV27 many . TGTGCCAGCAGTTTGGGGCGGGACTATGGCTACACCTTC CASSLGRDYGYTF
TRBJ1-3 TRBV19 few TRBD1 TGTGCCAGTAGTACGACAGGGTTTGTCGGTAGCACCATATATTTT CASSTTGFVGSTIYF
TRBJ2-5 TRBV4-1 . . TGCGCCAGCAGCCAAGTGGGCATTCGAGAAGAGACCCAGTACTTC CASSQVGIREETQYF
TRBJ1-5 TRBV9 . . TGTGCCAGCAGCGTAGATCTGAATCAGCCCCAGCATTTT CASSVDLNQPQHF
TRBJ1-2 TRBV2 . . TGTGCCAGCAGTGACGAAGGGAACTATGGCTACACCTTC CASSDEGNYGYTF
TRBJ2-3 TRBV20-1 few . TGCAGTGCTAGAGATGCGGGGCAGGGTTACACAGATACGCAGTATTTT CSARDAGQGYTDTQYF
TRBJ1-1 TRBV12-3/TRBV12-4 . TRBD1 TGTGCCAGCACCACCGGGACAGGGGGCGCGGGGAACACTGAAGCTTTCTTT CASTTGTGGAGNTEAFF
TRBJ2-7 TRBV6-5 . . TGTGCCAGCAGTGAAGAAAGGCCCTCCTACGAGCAGTACTTC CASSEERPSYEQYF
TRBJ2-1 TRBV10-3 many TRBD2 TGTGCCACCTACGGACTAGCCAGCAATGAGCAGTTCTTC CATYGLASNEQFF
TRBJ2-5 TRBV12-3/TRBV12-4 many TRBD2 TGTGCCAGCAGCGAATTGAGCGGGGGGGTTCAAGAGACCCAGTACTTC CASSELSGGVQETQYF
TRBJ2-7 TRBV5-8 few TRBD1 TGTGCCAGCAGCTTGGGATGGAGGACAGGGAACTACGAGCAGTACTTC CASSLGWRTGNYEQYF
TRBJ2-1 TRBV10-3 . . TGTGCCATCAGTGAGTCTGGGGACCTAACCTACAATGAGCAGTTCTTC CAISESGDLTYNEQFF
TRBJ1-6 TRBV6-2/TRBV6-3 . . TGTGCCAGCAGCACGACAGTGGCCAAATCACCCCTCCACTTT CASSTTVAKSPLHF
TRBJ2-7 TRBV19 few TRBD1 TGTGCCAGTAGTCCTACAGGGGTCGAGCAGTACTTC CASSPTGVEQYF
TRBJ2-2 TRBV12-3/TRBV12-4 . TRBD2 TGTGCCAGCAGTCTAAGCGGGGATAACACCGGGGAGCTGTTTTTT CASSLSGDNTGELFF
TRBJ1-1 TRBV7-2 once . TGTGCCAGCAGCTTCCCGCCCAGGGGTAGGACCACTGAAGCTTTCTTT CASSFPPRGRTTEAFF
TRBJ1-2 TRBV24-1 . . TGTGCCACCAGTGATTTGACTCAAGGCTACACCTTC CATSDLTQGYTF
TRBJ1-4 TRBV30 . . TGTGCCTGGTTCAGGGGCACTAATGAAAAACTGTTTTTT CAWFRGTNEKLFF
TRBJ2-7 TRBV7-2 many TRBD1 TGTGCCAGCAGCTTCGGGACAGTCACCTCCTACGAGCAGTACTTC CASSFGTVTSYEQYF
TRBJ2-5 TRBV19 . . TGTGCCAGTAAGGGTGATGGAGAGACCCAGTACTTC CASKGDGETQYF
TRBJ1-3 TRBV9 once . TGTGCCAGCAGCGTAGGGGGGGCCATGGACACTGAAGCTTTT CASSVGGAMDTEAF
TRBJ1-2 TRBV7-8 many TRBD1 TGTGCCAGCAGCTTAGGCAGGGGGGATGGCTACACCTTC CASSLGRGDGYTF
TRBJ1-2 TRBV5-8 many . TGTGCCAGCAGCCCCTCCCGAAACTATGGCTACACCTTC CASSPSRNYGYTF
TRBJ1-1 TRBV24-1 . TRBD1 TGTGCCACCAGTGATCCGACAGGGTGTACTGAAGCTTTCTTT CATSDPTGCTEAFF
TRBJ2-7 TRBV2 . . TGTGCCAGCATAAAAGGGACACTGAGCTCCTACGAGCAGTACTTC CASIKGTLSSYEQYF
TRBJ1-1 TRBV11-1 many . TGTGCCAGCAGCTTAGTTTCCCGTGGAAAATTGAACACTGAAGCTTTCTTT CASSLVSRGKLNTEAFF
TRBJ1-1 TRBV29-1 . . TGCAGCGCTGTCGACAGTATGAACACTGAAACTTTCTTT CSAVDSMNTETFF
TRBJ2-7 TRBV29-1 . . TGCAGCGTTGCGGGCTCCCTAGAGGGTATGCACGAGCAGTACTTC CSVAGSLEGMHEQYF
TRBJ1-2 TRBV9 . . TGTGCCAGCAGCGCGGGGGGGAAGCTAAGTAACTATGGCTACACCTTC CASSAGGKLSNYGYTF
TRBJ1-5 TRBV6-5 many TRBD1 TGTGCCACGCGGACAGGGATAAATCAGCCCCAGCATTTT CATRTGINQPQHF
TRBJ1-6 TRBV30 many . TGTGCCGCCCCCGACAGAGCTAATTCACCCCTCCACTTT CAAPDRANSPLHF
TRBJ2-7 TRBV15 . . TGTGCCACCAGCAGAGAAGGCTTCACCTACGAGCAGTACTTC CATSREGFTYEQYF
TRBJ1-6 TRBV6-6 many . TGTGCCAGCGCCTCCGGAGACGGGACCTATAATTCACCCCTCCACTTT CASASGDGTYNSPLHF